The rows below give T cell receptor beta chains drawn from one sample of a study of control samples from healthy donors and cancer patients. Profiled with immunoSEQ multiplex PCR; TCRdb holds only in-frame clones, not every one. The sample has 21,000 or so clones, more than 70% seen once. The sequencing input was PBMCs. Source of these receptors: a man in his fifties or sixties with head and neck cancer. The CDR3 runs from the conserved cysteine through the conserved F or W. Each record gives: J gene, clone size, D gene, V gene, CDR3 protein, CDR3 DNA. D genes are given only for firm matches. Size tells how often a clone was seen (once, few, many) or the class of an expanded clone, and some rows leave it out.

j_gene: TRBJ1-2; abundance: NA; d_gene: TRBD1; v_gene: TRBV5-4; CDR3aa: CASSYRGGSGYTF; CDR3nt: TGTGCCAGCAGCTACAGGGGAGGGAGTGGCTACACCTTC
j_gene: TRBJ2-3; abundance: NA; d_gene: TRBD2; v_gene: TRBV9; CDR3aa: CASSGGLAASDTQYF; CDR3nt: TGTGCCAGCAGCGGGGGACTAGCGGCATCAGATACGCAGTATTTT
j_gene: TRBJ1-1; abundance: NA; d_gene: TRBD1; v_gene: TRBV15; CDR3aa: CATSPSTGVNTEAFF; CDR3nt: TGTGCCACCAGCCCGTCGACAGGGGTGAACACTGAAGCTTTCTTT
j_gene: TRBJ1-4; abundance: few; d_gene: NA; v_gene: TRBV10-3; CDR3aa: CAIGTGGLNEKLFF; CDR3nt: TGTGCCATCGGGACCGGGGGACTAAATGAAAAACTGTTTTTT
j_gene: TRBJ2-1; abundance: NA; d_gene: NA; v_gene: TRBV19; CDR3aa: CASSRGVVDNEQFF; CDR3nt: TGTGCCAGTAGTAGAGGGGTGGTAGACAATGAGCAGTTCTTC
j_gene: TRBJ2-7; abundance: NA; d_gene: NA; v_gene: TRBV30; CDR3aa: CAWNRPGGGGEQYF; CDR3nt: TGTGCCTGGAACCGACCGGGGGGCGGGGGCGAGCAGTACTTC
j_gene: TRBJ2-5; abundance: NA; d_gene: NA; v_gene: TRBV5-1; CDR3aa: CASSLVGAVQGETQYF; CDR3nt: TGCGCCAGCAGCTTGGTGGGGGCAGTCCAGGGGGAGACCCAGTACTTC
j_gene: TRBJ1-3; abundance: NA; d_gene: NA; v_gene: TRBV7-9; CDR3aa: CASSIGGTGNSGNTIYF; CDR3nt: TGTGCCAGCAGCATTGGGGGTACGGGAAACTCTGGAAACACCATATATTTT
j_gene: TRBJ1-6; abundance: medium-sized; d_gene: NA; v_gene: TRBV11-2; CDR3aa: CASSLDPGGPLHF; CDR3nt: TGTGCCAGCAGCTTAGATCCAGGAGGGCCCCTCCACTTT
j_gene: TRBJ2-7; abundance: NA; d_gene: NA; v_gene: TRBV3-1/TRBV3-2; CDR3aa: CASSQDENARRQYF; CDR3nt: TGTGCCAGCAGCCAAGACGAAAACGCCCGGAGGCAGTACTTC
j_gene: TRBJ2-5; abundance: NA; d_gene: TRBD2; v_gene: TRBV7-8; CDR3aa: CAGTSGIQETQYF; CDR3nt: TGTGCCGGCACTAGCGGGATCCAAGAGACCCAGTACTTC
j_gene: TRBJ2-1; abundance: NA; d_gene: TRBD2; v_gene: TRBV19; CDR3aa: CASIPSAGGINEQFF; CDR3nt: TGTGCCAGTATCCCCTCCGCGGGAGGGATCAATGAGCAGTTCTTC
j_gene: TRBJ1-2; abundance: NA; d_gene: NA; v_gene: TRBV18; CDR3aa: CASSPLEGDGSYTF; CDR3nt: TGTGCCAGCTCACCACTCGAAGGGGACGGTAGCTACACCTTC
j_gene: TRBJ1-2; abundance: NA; d_gene: NA; v_gene: TRBV4-1; CDR3aa: CASSQGRDTNYGYTF; CDR3nt: TGCGCCAGCAGCCAAGGGCGTGACACTAACTATGGCTACACCTTC
j_gene: TRBJ2-3; abundance: few; d_gene: NA; v_gene: TRBV7-2; CDR3aa: CASSLGYLTTDTQYF; CDR3nt: TGTGCCAGCAGCTTGGGTTACCTAACCACAGATACGCAGTATTTT
j_gene: TRBJ2-4; abundance: NA; d_gene: TRBD2; v_gene: TRBV4-2; CDR3aa: CASSQGTSGVLKNIQYF; CDR3nt: TGTGCCAGCAGCCAGGGGACTAGCGGGGTGCTGAAAAACATTCAGTACTTC
j_gene: TRBJ1-2; abundance: NA; d_gene: NA; v_gene: TRBV12-3/TRBV12-4; CDR3aa: CASSYQYGYTF; CDR3nt: TGTGCCAGCAGCTATCAGTATGGCTACACCTTC
j_gene: TRBJ2-6; abundance: NA; d_gene: NA; v_gene: TRBV7-2; CDR3aa: CASSFRSSGANVLTF; CDR3nt: TGTGCCAGCAGCTTCCGTTCCTCTGGGGCCAACGTCCTGACTTTC